This T cell receptor beta chain comes out of a study of molecular identifiers for immune sequencing clone quantification. Study-level background: The replicates split RNA from around 18,000 or 91,000 naive CD8 cells five ways and sequenced four. General study points: Among under 1.1 million naive cells, spiked Jurkat TCR RNA from a single cell was reportedly detectable. Clones exceeding 20 RNA copies carried over 97% of effector molecules but under 1% of naive-cell molecules.

The CDR3 runs to 13 residues. The germline CDR1 and CDR2 sequences are MNHEY and SVGAGI. TCRdb reprocessed the PCR reads with MiXCR, giving one entry per CDR3 protein. Among approximately 63,000 distinct CDR3 sequences listed, 15% to 20% were seen once. Regarding this clonotype: No antigen is known for it. This may stem from a read error, because a much larger clone lies one nucleotide away.

Sorting recovered naive CD8 T cells on a CD8+CD4-CCR7+CD45RA+ profile. This receptor was obtained from a human donor in good health. Some libraries in this study had Jurkat cell RNA spiked in. The V and J genes are TRBV6-5 and TRBJ2-2; unclear D gene. The sequenced sample was naive CD8+ T cells from blood, with Jurkat cell RNA spiked in. Subset: FACS-sorted CD8+CD4-CCR7+CD45RA+ naive T cells. CDR3 nucleotide sequence: TGTGCCGGCAGTTACTACTTCACCGGGGAGCTGTTTTTT. It specifies CAGSYYFTGELFF.